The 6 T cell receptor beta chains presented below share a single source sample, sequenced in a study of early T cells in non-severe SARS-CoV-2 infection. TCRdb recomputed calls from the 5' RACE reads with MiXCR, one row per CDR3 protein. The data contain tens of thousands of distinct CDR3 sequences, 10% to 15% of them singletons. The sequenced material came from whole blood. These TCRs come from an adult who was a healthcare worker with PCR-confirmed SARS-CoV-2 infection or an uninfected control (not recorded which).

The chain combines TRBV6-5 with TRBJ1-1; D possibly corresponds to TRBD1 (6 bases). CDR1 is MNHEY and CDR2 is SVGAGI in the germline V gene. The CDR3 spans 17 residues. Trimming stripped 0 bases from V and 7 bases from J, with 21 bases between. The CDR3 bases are TGTGCCAGCAGTTACTCAGGGTTTCAACAGGGAGGTTATGAAGCTTTCTTT. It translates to CASSYSGFQQGGYEAFF.

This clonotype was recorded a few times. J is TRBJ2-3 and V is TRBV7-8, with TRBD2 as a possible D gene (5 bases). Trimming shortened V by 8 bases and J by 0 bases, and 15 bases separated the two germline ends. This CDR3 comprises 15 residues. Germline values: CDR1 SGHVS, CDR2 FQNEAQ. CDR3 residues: CASARLPASTDTQYF. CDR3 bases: TGTGCCAGCGCCCGACTACCGGCTAGCACAGATACGCAGTATTTT. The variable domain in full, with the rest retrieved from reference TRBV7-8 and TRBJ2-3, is GAGVSQSPRYKVAKRGQDVALRCDPISGHVSLFWYQQALGQGPEFLTYFQNEAQLDKSGLPSDRFFAERPEGSVSTLKIQRTQQEDSAVYLCASARLPASTDTQYFGPGTRLTVL.

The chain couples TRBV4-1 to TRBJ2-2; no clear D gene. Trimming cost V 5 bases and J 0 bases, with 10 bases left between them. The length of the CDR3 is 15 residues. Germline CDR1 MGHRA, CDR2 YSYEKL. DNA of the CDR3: TGCGCCAGCAGCTCCGGTACCCCGAACACCGGGGAGCTGTTTTTT. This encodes CASSSGTPNTGELFF.

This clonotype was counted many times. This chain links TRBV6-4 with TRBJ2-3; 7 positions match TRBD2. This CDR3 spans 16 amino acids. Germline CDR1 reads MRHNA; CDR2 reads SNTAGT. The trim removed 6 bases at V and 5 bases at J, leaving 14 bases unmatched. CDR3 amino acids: CASRKESGIPGDTQYF. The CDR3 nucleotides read TGTGCCAGCAGAAAGGAGAGCGGGATTCCGGGAGATACGCAGTATTTT.

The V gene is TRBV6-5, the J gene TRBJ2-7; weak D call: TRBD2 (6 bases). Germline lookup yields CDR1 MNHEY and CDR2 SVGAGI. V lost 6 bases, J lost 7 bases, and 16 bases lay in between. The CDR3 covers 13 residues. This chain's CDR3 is CASRRDFLGEQYF. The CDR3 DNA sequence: TGTGCCAGCAGGCGGGACTTCCTGGGGGAGCAGTACTTC.

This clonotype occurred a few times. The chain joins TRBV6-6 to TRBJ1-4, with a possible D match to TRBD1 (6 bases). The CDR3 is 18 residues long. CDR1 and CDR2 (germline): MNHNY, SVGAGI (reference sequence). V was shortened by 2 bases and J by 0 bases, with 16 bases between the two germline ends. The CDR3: CASSYLGQTDATNEKLFF. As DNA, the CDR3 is TGTGCCAGCAGTTACCTCGGACAGACAGATGCAACTAATGAAAAACTGTTTTTT.